The text below deals with one T cell receptor (beta chain). CDR1 and CDR2 (germline): SGHKS, YYEKEE (reference sequence). V was pared by 2 bases and J by 4 bases, with 7 bases of the junction left unmatched. CDR3 length: 15 residues. Sequencing used immunoSEQ multiplex PCR; TCRdb keeps in-frame clones, though not all of them. Of more than 70,000 clones in the sample, 84% were seen once. This entry belongs to a study of OX40 agonist ivuxolimab in advanced cancers. The receptor comes from an adult with an advanced solid tumor such as melanoma, head and neck, liver or kidney cancer. The sequencing used CD4+ or CD8+ T cells sorted from blood, collected in a trial of the OX40 agonist ivuxolimab. V and J are TRBV5-5 and TRBJ2-7; 9 nucleotides align to TRBD2. CDR3 DNA: TGTGCCAGCAGCTTTTTAGCGGGAGTTATGTACGAGCAGTACTTC. Protein: CASSFLAGVMYEQYF.